The sequence of this TCR beta chain was determined in a study of blood T cell repertoires in COVID-19. In the study overall: From T cells, B-cell-depleted T cells, or PBMCs came the material, which was cDNA or gDNA.

Regarding this clone: This specimen includes other DNA sequences encoding the same CDR3.

Donors were grouped by their self-reported clinical history. Before being deemed recovered, Cohort 3 donors had two negative PCRs, clearance, or symptom resolution. The germline gives CDR1 SGHTA, CDR2 FQGNSA. The CDR3 sequence is 13 residues long. Trimming took off 5 bases at V and 4 bases at J, with 8 bases between the two ends. Profiled with immunoSEQ multiplex PCR; TCRdb holds only in-frame clones, not every one. The sample lists around 200,000 clones; about 85% were seen once. This chain joins TRBV7-2 and TRBJ2-2; D is undetermined. The clonotype originates from a woman in her 30s who had recovered from COVID-19. Material for sequencing was PBMCs or T cells enriched from blood (not recorded which). The chain's CDR3 is CASSLTSTGELFF. The DNA of the CDR3 is TGTGCCAGCAGCCTGACAAGCACCGGGGAGCTGTTTTTT.